The 12 T cell receptor beta chains given below trace back to one sample, sequenced in a study of T cell changes during pregnancy in multiple sclerosis. Repertoires were generated with immunoSEQ multiplex PCR, while TCRdb's copy carries only in-frame clones and drops some. The sample holds 40,000 to 50,000 clones, 94% seen once. The source material was CD8+ T cells from peripheral blood mononuclear cells, sampled in the first trimester of pregnancy. These receptors originate from a female donor with multiple sclerosis, enrolled in a pregnancy study.

In its sample, this clone was seen once. V is TRBV6-5 and J is TRBJ2-2; perhaps TRBD2 as D (6 bases). V dropped 6 bases and J dropped 5 bases, with 7 bases sitting between them. Germline values: CDR1 MNHEY, CDR2 SVGAGI. The CDR3 length is 12 residues. CDR3 bases: TGTGCCAGCAGCGCGGGGACCGGGGAGCTGTTTTTT. Residues: CASSAGTGELFF.

The rearrangement uses TRBV6-9 and TRBJ2-7; TRBD1 agrees at 7 bases. The germline gives CDR1 MNHGY, CDR2 SVAAGI. The CDR3 runs to 19 residues. V shed 5 bases, J shed 3 bases, and the junction held 22 bases outside the gene matches. DNA of the CDR3: TGTGCCAGCAGTGCACACAGGGGAATATTCCACCCCCCCTTCTACGAGCAGTACTTC. Translated: CASSAHRGIFHPPFYEQYF.

This clone has only one observation. The rearrangement links TRBV4-3 to TRBJ1-3; no reliable D call. Germline V gene lookup returns CDR1 LGHNA and CDR2 YSLEER. V dropped 1 base and J dropped 2 bases, with 9 bases sitting between them. The CDR3 runs 15 residues. CDR3 protein: CASSQVEAPGNTIYF. The CDR3 region has the DNA TGCGCCAGCAGCCAAGTCGAAGCCCCTGGAAACACCATATATTTT.

The CDR3 reads CASSHGGTNTEAFF. Here the CDR3 DNA reads TGCGCCAGCAGCCATGGTGGCACGAACACTGAAGCTTTCTTT. This chain joins TRBV4-1 and TRBJ1-1; the D is unclear. Trimming cost V 3 bases and J 1 base, with 9 bases left between them. CDR1 MGHRA and CDR2 YSYEKL come from the germline V gene. This CDR3 is 14 amino acids long.

V and J are TRBV27 and TRBJ2-2; maybe TRBD2 (6 bases). Germline CDR1 MNHEY, CDR2 SMNVEV (reference sequence). This CDR3 is 15 amino acids long. V was shortened by 0 bases and J by 4 bases, with 9 bases between the two germline ends. The CDR3 DNA follows: TGTGCCAGCAGTTTATCGCAGGGAGGCACCGGGGAGCTGTTTTTT. Encoded protein: CASSLSQGGTGELFF.

This clone was picked up one time. The chain uses TRBV27 and TRBJ2-3, with a tentative D call TRBD1 (6 bases). V was pared by 4 bases and J by 4 bases, with 9 bases between. This CDR3 is 13 amino acids long. Germline values: CDR1 MNHEY, CDR2 SMNVEV (reference sequence). In nucleotides, the CDR3 is TGTGCCAGCAGTTACAGGGATGCAGATACGCAGTATTTT. It yields the protein CASSYRDADTQYF.

J is TRBJ2-7 and V is TRBV7-9; 8 positions match TRBD1. The CDR3 has 17 residues. The J segment lost 0 bases and the V segment lost 4 bases, leaving 11 bases of the junction unmatched. From germline, CDR1 is SEHNR and CDR2 FQNEAQ (reference sequence). The CDR3 sequence: CASSWPGGGPSSYEQYF. DNA for the CDR3: TGTGCCAGCAGCTGGCCAGGGGGCGGCCCAAGCTCCTACGAGCAGTACTTC.

The gene calls are TRBV9 and TRBJ1-1; possibly TRBD1 for D (5 bases). The CDR3 has 14 residues. V lost 0 bases to trimming and J lost 5 bases, with 11 bases between them. Germline-derived CDR1 and CDR2 are SGDLS and YYNGEE. CDR3 amino acids: CASSVGGGETEAFF. CDR3 sequence (DNA): TGTGCCAGCAGCGTAGGGGGCGGGGAGACTGAAGCTTTCTTT.

This clone came up once. The V gene is TRBV2, the J gene TRBJ1-1; 7 positions agree with TRBD1. The germline V gene encodes CDR1 SNHLY and CDR2 FYNNEI. V trimming: 6 bases; J trimming: 7 bases; junction bases outside the gene matches: 5. CDR3 length: 12 residues. CDR3 nucleotides: TGTGCCAGCAGGGGGACAGTAGATGAAGCTTTCTTT. As protein: CASRGTVDEAFF.

This clone was seen a single time. The gene calls are TRBV6-1 and TRBJ2-2; 12 bases fit TRBD1. CDR3 length: 14 residues. Germline V CDR1 and CDR2: MNHNS, SASEGT. The CDR3 DNA is TGTGCAGCCGGCGGGACAGGGGGCTGGGGGGAGCTGTTTTTT. Protein product: CAAGGTGGWGELFF.

The chain uses TRBV15 and TRBJ1-5; no clear D. The CDR3 consists of 12 residues. V was pared by 9 bases and J by 9 bases, with 15 bases between. The germline gives CDR1 LNHNV, CDR2 YYDKDF (reference sequence). As DNA, the CDR3 is TGTGCCACTGCGACGCGCTCGGGGCCCCAGCATTTT. Translated, it gives CATATRSGPQHF.

The rearrangement links TRBV7-2 to TRBJ1-2, with D possibly TRBD1 on 6 matching bases. This CDR3 is built from 14 residues. With 5 bases removed from V and 2 bases from J, the gap between germline ends came to 12 bases. Germline V gene sequence: CDR1 SGHTA, CDR2 FQGNSA. CDR3 region: CASSPPGQNYGYTF. The CDR3 coding sequence is TGTGCCAGCAGCCCTCCCGGACAGAACTATGGCTACACCTTC.